Presented here are 2 T cell receptor beta chains from one specimen sequenced in a study of cytomegalovirus exposure and HLA in healthy donors. PCR employed 60 Vbeta and 13 Jbeta primers. Sequencing was performed with immunoSEQ multiplex PCR; in TCRdb, only in-frame clones are kept and a portion is missing. The table shows about 85,000 clones, with 60% to 80% occurring only once. The material sequenced was PBMCs. Every receptor here comes from a woman in her forties or fifties in good health and CMV-seropositive.

The rearrangement joins TRBV5-4 to TRBJ1-2; D is undetermined. Germline CDR1 SGHNT, CDR2 YYREEE (reference sequence). Trimming removed 2 bases from V and 1 base from J, with 9 bases in between. This CDR3 is 14 amino acids long. The CDR3 here is CASSLKDFNYGYTF. The DNA of the CDR3 is TGTGCCAGCAGCTTAAAGGACTTTAACTATGGCTACACCTTC.

The rearrangement uses TRBV19 and TRBJ2-2; 8 bases are shared with TRBD1. Unmatched junction bases numbered 7, after V lost 11 bases and J lost 5 bases. This CDR3 spans 13 amino acids. The germline gives CDR1 LNHDA, CDR2 SQIVND (reference sequence). The CDR3 protein is CAARQGLTGELFF. In DNA, the CDR3 is TGTGCCGCGAGACAGGGGTTGACCGGGGAGCTGTTTTTT.